This TCR beta chain was observed in a study of shared clonotypes between healthy human individuals. Germline V lookup: CDR1 SGHNT, CDR2 YYREEE (reference sequence). The J segment lost 6 bases and the V segment lost 0 bases, leaving 1 base of the junction unmatched. This CDR3 is 14 amino acids long. This table comes from immunoSEQ multiplex PCR, and its TCRdb copy is limited to in-frame clones, with some not included. The table lists 400,000 to 600,000 clones, 95% to 97% of them singletons. Material: naive CD4+ T cells sorted from blood. The subset was: CD45RA+ positively selected. The chain recombines TRBV5-4 with TRBJ2-7; 12 bases are shared with TRBD1. The sequence came from a woman younger than 45 in good health. DNA for the CDR3: TGTGCCAGCAGCTTGGGGGACAGGGGGCGCGAGCAGTACTTC. Protein sequence: CASSLGDRGREQYF. Combining the CDR3 with reference TRBV5-4 and TRBJ2-7 gives the whole variable domain ETGVTQSPTHLIKTRGQQVTLRCSSQSGHNTVSWYQQALGQGPQFIFQYYREEENGRGNFPPRFSGLQFPNYSSELNVNALELDDSALYLCASSLGDRGREQYFGPGTRLTVT.